The 20 T cell receptor beta chains in this list originate from one sample, sequenced in a study of CD8 T cells in ankylosing spondylitis. One entry per CDR3 protein, called by TCRdb with MiXCR from the 5' RACE reads. Of 85,000 to 100,000 distinct CDR3 sequences listed, about 7.7% are singletons. The specimen sequenced was blood, either unsorted or a sorted T cell fraction (not recorded which). The source is a male donor with ankylosing spondylitis or in good health (not recorded which).

This clonotype has a count of ten or more. The rearrangement joins TRBV5-1 to TRBJ2-6; the D gene is possibly TRBD1 (6 bases). V was clipped by 5 bases and J by 0 bases, with 18 bases between them. Germline V gene data show CDR1 as SGHRS and CDR2 as YFSETQ. This CDR3 has 18 residues. The CDR3 DNA is TGCGCCAGCAGTCCTACGACAGGACGCCCCTCTGGGGCCAACGTCCTGACTTTC. Its translation: CASSPTTGRPSGANVLTF.

This clonotype was seen at least ten times. The CDR3 sequence: CSARDGGLGDGYTF. The CDR3 DNA follows: TGCAGTGCTAGAGATGGGGGGCTTGGAGATGGCTACACCTTC. This chain uses TRBV20-1 with TRBJ1-2, with a possible D match to TRBD1 (6 bases). Germline lookup yields CDR1 DFQATT and CDR2 SNEGSKA (reference sequence). The CDR3 length is 14 residues. The V gene lost 0 bases and the J gene lost 6 bases, with 14 bases spanning the gap.

This clonotype was counted ten times or more. V usage is TRBV20-1 and J usage is TRBJ2-1, with 7 bases lining up with TRBD2. Trimming at V came to 1 base and at J to 8 bases, leaving 14 bases not matched to a gene. This CDR3 spans 16 amino acids. Germline V gene data show CDR1 as DFQATT and CDR2 as SNEGSKA (reference sequence). For the CDR3, the DNA is TGCAGTGCTAGAGCGCTAGCGGTCCCCGCGGGGGATGAGCAGTTCTTC. Protein: CSARALAVPAGDEQFF.

This clonotype was seen many times. This chain uses TRBV20-1 with TRBJ2-1; 7 nucleotides align to TRBD2. After removal of 5 bases from V and 3 bases from J, the junction contained 7 bases not matched to a gene. The CDR3 covers 14 residues. Germline assignment: CDR1 DFQATT and CDR2 SNEGSKA (reference sequence). The CDR3 is CSARDYSRYNEQFF. The CDR3, as DNA: TGCAGTGCTCGGGACTATAGCCGCTACAATGAGCAGTTCTTC.

This clonotype was found many times. The chain carries TRBV20-1 and TRBJ2-7; D ambiguous. This CDR3 region has 11 residues. Germline CDR1 reads DFQATT; CDR2 reads SNEGSKA (reference sequence). V lost 2 bases and J lost 7, with 9 bases in between. This chain's CDR3 is CSARLSFEQYF. DNA of the CDR3: TGCAGTGCTAGACTCTCCTTTGAGCAGTACTTC.

This clonotype was counted many times. The chain employs TRBV12-3 or TRBV12-4 and TRBJ2-4; D remains ambiguous. The V gene lost 3 bases and the J gene lost 9 bases, with 6 bases spanning the gap. The CDR3 totals 11 residues. In DNA, the CDR3 is TGTGCCAGCAGTTTGGCAGGCATTCAGTACTTC. Amino acid sequence: CASSLAGIQYF.

This clonotype was seen many times. The chain combines TRBV4-3 with TRBJ2-2; D is possibly TRBD2 (6 bases). V was trimmed by 1 base and J by 3 bases, leaving 9 bases between them. The CDR3 has 15 amino acids. CDR1 LGHNA and CDR2 YSLEER come from the germline V gene. The CDR3 DNA sequence: TGCGCCAGCAGCCAAGCCGGGGGTCACACCGGGGAGCTGTTTTTT. Protein product: CASSQAGGHTGELFF.

This clonotype was picked up many times. The CDR3 nucleotides read TGTGCCAGCAGCTATGACAGGGTGTCTCAGCCCCAGCATTTT. Translated, it gives CASSYDRVSQPQHF. The V gene is TRBV7-8, the J gene TRBJ1-5; 7 nucleotides agree with TRBD1. The J segment lost 6 bases and the V segment lost 4 bases, leaving 6 bases of the junction unmatched. The CDR3 totals 14 residues. Germline CDR1 is SGHVS and CDR2 is FQNEAQ.

This clonotype was detected many times. The chain is built from TRBV18 and TRBJ2-1, with TRBD2 identical over 8 bases. J gave up 2 bases and V 2 bases, and 8 bases lay outside the gene matches. CDR1 and CDR2 from the germline V gene are KGHSH and LQKENI. This CDR3 region has 17 residues. CDR3 loop: CASSPFVTGGPYNEQFF. Here the CDR3 DNA reads TGTGCCAGCTCACCATTCGTAACGGGGGGGCCCTACAATGAGCAGTTCTTC.

This clonotype was observed at least ten times. This chain connects TRBV5-5 to TRBJ1-2, with no clear D. The germline V gene has CDR1 SGHKS and CDR2 YYEKEE (reference sequence). This CDR3 has 16 amino acids. Trimming stripped 0 bases from V and 5 bases from J, with 17 bases between. As DNA, the CDR3 is TGTGCCAGCAGCTTGGTTACTCTAAGGACCGGTTATGGCTACACCTTC. It codes for CASSLVTLRTGYGYTF.

This clonotype was seen many times. The V and J genes are TRBV29-1 and TRBJ1-1; no clear D. The CDR3 loop spans 12 amino acids. In germline, CDR1 is SQVTM, CDR2 ANQGSEA. The CDR3 reads CSAVDVSTEAFF. The CDR3 nucleotides read TGCAGTGCTGTTGATGTGAGCACTGAAGCTTTCTTT.

In its sample, this clonotype was seen many times. The chain recombines TRBV6-2 or TRBV6-3 with TRBJ2-7; no reliable D call. Trimming took off 11 bases at V and 3 bases at J, with 11 bases between the two ends. CDR1 is MNHEY, CDR2 SVGEGT, per germline. The CDR3 runs 11 residues. CDR3 nucleotides: TGTGCCGCCGCGACATTCTACGAGCAGTACTTC. The encoded protein is CAAATFYEQYF.

The sample holds many counts of this clonotype. The chain has TRBV12-3 or TRBV12-4 and TRBJ1-5; D uncertain. V was clipped by 6 bases and J by 1 base, with 10 bases between them. The CDR3 is made up of 14 amino acids. The CDR3 region has the DNA TGTGCCAGCAGCGTTTCGGGAAGCAATCAGCCCCAGCATTTT. It codes for CASSVSGSNQPQHF.

This clonotype has ten or more counts. CDR3 in amino acids: CSVIQQGMSGYTF. CDR3 in DNA: TGCAGCGTGATTCAACAGGGTATGTCTGGCTACACCTTC. The chain combines TRBV29-1 with TRBJ1-2; D might be TRBD1 (6 bases). Germline values: CDR1 SQVTM, CDR2 ANQGSEA. The germline V and J ends were trimmed by 6 bases and 7 bases, with 18 bases remaining between them. The CDR3 contains 13 residues.

The rearrangement links TRBV3-1 to TRBJ2-2, with 8 bases matching TRBD1. With 5 bases clipped from V and 1 base from J, the junction kept 9 bases outside the gene matches. This CDR3 has 17 amino acids. Germline CDR1 reads LGHDT; CDR2 reads YNNKEL (reference sequence). Written as DNA, the CDR3 is TGTGCCAGCAGCAAGCCCAGGGGGCTAAGGAACACCGGGGAGCTGTTTTTT. Its translation: CASSKPRGLRNTGELFF. The full variable domain, completed using reference TRBV3-1 and TRBJ2-2, is DTAVSQTPKYLVTQMGNDKSIKCEQNLGHDTMYWYKQDSKKFLKIMFSYNNKELIINETVPNRFSPKSPDKAHLNLHINSLELGDSAVYFCASSKPRGLRNTGELFFGEGSRLTVL.

This clonotype was detected ten times or more. V and J are TRBV30 and TRBJ1-2; the D gene is possibly TRBD1 (6 bases). V lost 3 bases and J lost 6, with 17 bases in between. The CDR3 sequence is 14 residues long. Germline assignment: CDR1 GTSNPN and CDR2 SVGIG (reference sequence). In nucleotides, the CDR3 is TGTGCCTGGAGGCCCCTACAGGGTAGGGATGGCTACACCTTC. Translating it yields CAWRPLQGRDGYTF.

Many counts were recorded for this clonotype. V is TRBV27 and J is TRBJ2-7; D is ambiguous. Germline V CDR1 and CDR2: MNHEY, SMNVEV (reference sequence). The germline V and J ends were trimmed by 6 bases and 2 bases, with 11 bases remaining between them. The CDR3 totals 13 residues. The CDR3 nucleotides are TGTGCCAGCAGCCTCGGACGGACCTACGAGCAGTACTTC. Translated, it gives CASSLGRTYEQYF.

This clonotype was observed at least ten times. CDR3 in DNA: TGTGCCAGCAGCTTAGCGGGGGAAAGGGGCGAAAAACTGTTTTTT. It is translated as CASSLAGERGEKLFF. V gene TRBV7-2 combines with J gene TRBJ1-4; TRBD1 might be the D (5 bases). The germline V and J ends were trimmed by 0 bases and 8 bases, with 13 bases remaining between them. Germline V CDR1 and CDR2: SGHTA, FQGNSA. The CDR3 loop spans 15 amino acids.

A few counts support this clonotype. The chain carries TRBV27 and TRBJ2-1; D is possibly TRBD1 (6 bases). Germline loops: CDR1 MNHEY, CDR2 SMNVEV (reference sequence). Trimming pared 0 bases from V and 4 bases from J, leaving 7 bases between. The CDR3 has 14 residues. CDR3 in DNA: TGTGCCAGCAGTTTATCCCAGGGGTACAATGAGCAGTTCTTC. This sequence encodes CASSLSQGYNEQFF.

This clonotype was found many times. The CDR3 region has the DNA TGTGCTAGTGGTTCCGCGGGCACAGATACGCAGTATTTT. Translated, it gives CASGSAGTDTQYF. The chain links TRBV12-5 to TRBJ2-3, with D hard to call. V lost 4 bases and J lost 1, with 6 bases in between. CDR3 size: 13 residues. The V gene's germline CDR1 is LGHNT and CDR2 FRNRAP.